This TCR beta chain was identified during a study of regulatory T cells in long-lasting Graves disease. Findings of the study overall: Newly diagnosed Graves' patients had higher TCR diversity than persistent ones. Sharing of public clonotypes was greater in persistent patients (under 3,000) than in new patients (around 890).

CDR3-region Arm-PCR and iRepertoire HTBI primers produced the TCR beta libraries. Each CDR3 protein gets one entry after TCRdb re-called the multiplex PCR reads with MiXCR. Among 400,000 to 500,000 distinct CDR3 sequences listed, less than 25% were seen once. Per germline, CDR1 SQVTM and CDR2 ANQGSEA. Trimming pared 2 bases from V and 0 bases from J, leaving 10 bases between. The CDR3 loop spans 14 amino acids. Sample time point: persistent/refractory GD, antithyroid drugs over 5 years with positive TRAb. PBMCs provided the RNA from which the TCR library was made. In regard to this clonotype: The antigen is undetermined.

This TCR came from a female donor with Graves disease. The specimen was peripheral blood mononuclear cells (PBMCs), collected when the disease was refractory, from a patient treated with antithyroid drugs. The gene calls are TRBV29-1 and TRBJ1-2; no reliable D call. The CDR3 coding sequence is TGCAGCGTTGAAAATTCAGGAACTAACTATGGCTACACCTTC. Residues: CSVENSGTNYGYTF.